The present T cell receptor beta chain was sequenced within a study of blood T cell repertoires in COVID-19 (dated by TCRdb to the early 2020s). At the level of the whole study: Samples from collaborators originated in the United States, Italy and Spain and spanned both the acute and convalescent phases of COVID-19. The sample metadata nearly always contained a de-identified subject ID, COVID-19 status, age in years and sex. The material from the prospective study consisted of cDNA or gDNA derived from T cells, B-cell-depleted T cells, or PBMCs. Subjects who had been exposed to COVID-19, were actively infected with it, or had recovered from it provided the deeply sampled blood TCRbeta repertoires that made up the dataset. Samples came from the ongoing ImmuneRACE study (first 160 participants) plus 1,254 subjects from 6 global collaborators. The repertoires were released in a freely available public database meant as a resource for research on the immune response to SARS-CoV-2. Where available, HLA class I and class II types were taken from metadata supplied by the sample provider and were not determined by assay-based typing.

Beyond this particular receptor, the publication reports: Clinical and demographic metadata were provided uncurated, with the amount varying by source and participant.

The immunoSEQ Assay, a bias-controlled multiplex PCR, was used to amplify TCRbeta CDR3 regions from genomic DNA. The study's own analysis went as follows. The number of nucleated cells in each sample was estimated from the amplification of reference gene primers within the assay. Sequence reads were collapsed and filtered to measure the absolute abundance of every unique TCRbeta CDR3 rearrangement. For each sample, productive Simpson clonality was calculated by taking the square root of Simpson's diversity index across productive rearrangements. The clones in this table, taken by TCRdb from immuneACCESS, are in-frame only. Not every clone is retained; where verified, under half of the shortfall comes from an unresolved V gene, and the cause of the rest is unknown. The D gene and trimming were derived from the DNA, and the V and J assignments and clone size from that table. This sample holds 450,000 to 500,000 clones; approximately 85% were observed only once. Of the sample, approximately 3.2% falls within the top ten clones.

Taken from cysteine to phenylalanine, the CDR3 has 14 residues. Only the CDR3 part of the read is kept: 42 bases, read in frame from the first base. Relative to germline, V is missing 3 bases and J is missing 7 bases, with 5 bases of the junction outside any gene match. CDR1 and CDR2 are drawn from the germline V gene (reference sequence): LNHDA, SQIVND. Collaborating institutions collected whole blood in K2EDTA tubes following their own protocols. For TCRbeta analysis, collaborators shipped samples as frozen whole blood, isolated PBMCs, or DNA extracted from either of those sample types. This clone has just a few counts. Its antigen has not been determined. No quality values exist for individual bases; no much larger clone is one base distant.

The specimen was peripheral blood. The V and J genes are TRBV19 and TRBJ2-2, with TRBD2 matching 7 junction bases. The receptor was derived from a human donor in a cohort sampled during active COVID-19. The CDR3 region: CASSMGTTYGELFF. The nucleotide sequence reads TGTGCCAGTAGTATGGGGACTACCTACGGGGAGCTGTTTTTT.